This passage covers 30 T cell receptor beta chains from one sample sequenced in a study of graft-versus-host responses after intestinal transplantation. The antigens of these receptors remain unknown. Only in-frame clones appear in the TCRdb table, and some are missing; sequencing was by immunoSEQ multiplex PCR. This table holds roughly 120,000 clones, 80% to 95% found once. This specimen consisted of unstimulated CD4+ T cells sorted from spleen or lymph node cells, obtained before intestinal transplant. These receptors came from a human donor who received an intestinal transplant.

The CDR3 DNA follows: TGTGCCATCAGAGACCCTATGCGGGCGCCTGCAGGGGAGCAGTACTTC. It yields the protein CAIRDPMRAPAGEQYF. The rearrangement uses TRBV10-3 and TRBJ2-7; the D gene could be TRBD1 or TRBD2 (5 bases each). The CDR3 length is 16 residues. V was clipped by 6 bases and J by 7 bases, with 25 bases between them. Germline-derived CDR1 and CDR2 are ENHRY and SYGVKD.

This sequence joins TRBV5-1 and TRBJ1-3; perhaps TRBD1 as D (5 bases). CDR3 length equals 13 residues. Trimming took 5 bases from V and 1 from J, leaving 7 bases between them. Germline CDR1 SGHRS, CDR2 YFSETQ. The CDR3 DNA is TGCGCCAGCAGTCAGGGTTCTGGAAACACCATATATTTT. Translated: CASSQGSGNTIYF.

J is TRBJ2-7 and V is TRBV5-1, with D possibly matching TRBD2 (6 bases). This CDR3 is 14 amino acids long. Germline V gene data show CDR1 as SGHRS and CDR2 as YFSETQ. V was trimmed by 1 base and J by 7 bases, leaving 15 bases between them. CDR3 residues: CASSLTSPTREQYF. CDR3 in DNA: TGCGCCAGCAGCTTGACTAGCCCCACGCGTGAGCAGTACTTC.

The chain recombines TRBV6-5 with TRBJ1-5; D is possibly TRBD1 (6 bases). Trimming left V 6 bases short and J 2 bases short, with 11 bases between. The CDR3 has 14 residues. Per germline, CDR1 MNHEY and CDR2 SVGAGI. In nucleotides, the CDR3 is TGTGCCAGCAGCCGCCACAGGGGCAATCAGCCCCAGCATTTT. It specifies CASSRHRGNQPQHF.

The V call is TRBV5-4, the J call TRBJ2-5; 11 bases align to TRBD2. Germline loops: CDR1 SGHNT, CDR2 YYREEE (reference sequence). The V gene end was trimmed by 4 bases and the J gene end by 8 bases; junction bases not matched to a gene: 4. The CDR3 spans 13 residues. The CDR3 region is CASSPGTSGTQYF. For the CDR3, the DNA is TGTGCCAGCAGCCCGGGGACTAGCGGAACCCAGTACTTC.

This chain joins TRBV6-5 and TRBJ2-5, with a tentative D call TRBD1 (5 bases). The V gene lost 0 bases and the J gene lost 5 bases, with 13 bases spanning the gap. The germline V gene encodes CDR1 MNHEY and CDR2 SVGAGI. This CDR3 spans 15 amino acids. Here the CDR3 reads CASSYSKGWGETQYF. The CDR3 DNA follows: TGTGCCAGCAGTTACTCCAAAGGGTGGGGCGAGACCCAGTACTTC.

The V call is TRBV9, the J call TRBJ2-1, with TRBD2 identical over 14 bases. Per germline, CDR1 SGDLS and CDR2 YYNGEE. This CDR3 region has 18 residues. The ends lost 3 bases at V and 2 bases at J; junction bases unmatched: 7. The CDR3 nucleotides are TGTGCCAGCAGCGCAGGAGGACTAGCGGGAGGTGCCTACAATGAGCAGTTCTTC. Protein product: CASSAGGLAGGAYNEQFF.

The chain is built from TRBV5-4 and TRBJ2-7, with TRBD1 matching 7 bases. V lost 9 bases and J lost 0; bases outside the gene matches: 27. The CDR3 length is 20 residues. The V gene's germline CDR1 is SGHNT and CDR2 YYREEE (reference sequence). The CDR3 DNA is TGTGCCATCCCTAAACCAACCAAAAACAGGGGCCCCACCGACTCCTACGAGCAGTACTTC. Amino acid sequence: CAIPKPTKNRGPTDSYEQYF.

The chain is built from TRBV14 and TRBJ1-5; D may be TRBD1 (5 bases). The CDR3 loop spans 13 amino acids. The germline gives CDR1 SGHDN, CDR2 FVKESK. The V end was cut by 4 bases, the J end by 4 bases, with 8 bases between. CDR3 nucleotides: TGTGCCAGCAGCCGACAGAGTAATCAGCCCCAGCATTTT. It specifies CASSRQSNQPQHF.

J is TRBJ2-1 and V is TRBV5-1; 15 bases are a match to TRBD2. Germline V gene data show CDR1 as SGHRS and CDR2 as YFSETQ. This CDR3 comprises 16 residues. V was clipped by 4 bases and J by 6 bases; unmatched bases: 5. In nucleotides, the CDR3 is TGCGCCAGCAGCCCTGGACTAGCGGGAGGGATCAATGAGCAGTTCTTC. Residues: CASSPGLAGGINEQFF.

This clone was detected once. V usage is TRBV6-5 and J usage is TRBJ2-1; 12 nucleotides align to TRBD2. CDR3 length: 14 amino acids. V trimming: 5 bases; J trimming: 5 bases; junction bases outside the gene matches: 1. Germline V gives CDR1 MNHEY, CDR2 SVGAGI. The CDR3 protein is CASSLAGGDNEQFF. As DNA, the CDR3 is TGTGCCAGCAGTCTAGCGGGAGGGGACAATGAGCAGTTCTTC.

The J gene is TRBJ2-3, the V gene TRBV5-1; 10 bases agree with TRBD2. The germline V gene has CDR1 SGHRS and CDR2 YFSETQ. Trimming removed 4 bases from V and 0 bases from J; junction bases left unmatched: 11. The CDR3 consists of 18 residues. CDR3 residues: CASSLQTSGYSSTDTQYF. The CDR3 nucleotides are TGCGCCAGCAGCCTTCAGACTAGCGGGTATTCTAGCACAGATACGCAGTATTTT. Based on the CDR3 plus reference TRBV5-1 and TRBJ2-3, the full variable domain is KAGVTQTPRYLIKTRGQQVTLSCSPISGHRSVSWYQQTPGQGLQFLFEYFSETQRNKGNFPGRFSGRQFSNSRSEMNVSTLELGDSALYLCASSLQTSGYSSTDTQYFGPGTRLTVL.

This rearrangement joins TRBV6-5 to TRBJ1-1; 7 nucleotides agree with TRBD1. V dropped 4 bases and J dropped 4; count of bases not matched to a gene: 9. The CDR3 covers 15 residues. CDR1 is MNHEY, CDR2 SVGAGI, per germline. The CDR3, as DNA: TGTGCCAGCAGTTCGAACAACAGGGGCGGCACTGAAGCTTTCTTT. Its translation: CASSSNNRGGTEAFF.

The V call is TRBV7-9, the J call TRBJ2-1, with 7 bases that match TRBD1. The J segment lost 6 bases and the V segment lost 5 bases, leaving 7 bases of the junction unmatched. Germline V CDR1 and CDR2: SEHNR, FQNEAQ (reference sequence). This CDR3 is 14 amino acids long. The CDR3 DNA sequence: TGTGCCAGCAGCCCGACAGGGAACGGCAATGAGCAGTTCTTC. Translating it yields CASSPTGNGNEQFF.

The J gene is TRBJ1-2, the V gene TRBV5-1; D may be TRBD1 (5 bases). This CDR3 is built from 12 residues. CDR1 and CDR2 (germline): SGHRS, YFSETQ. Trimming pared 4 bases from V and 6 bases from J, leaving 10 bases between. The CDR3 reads CASSPGVDGYTF. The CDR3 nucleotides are TGCGCCAGCAGCCCGGGGGTGGATGGCTACACCTTC.

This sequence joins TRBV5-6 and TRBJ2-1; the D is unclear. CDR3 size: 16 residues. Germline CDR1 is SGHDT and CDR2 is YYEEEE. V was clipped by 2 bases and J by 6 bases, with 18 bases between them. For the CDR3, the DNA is TGTGCCAGCAGCTTTTGGGCCTCGCCTGGGATCAATGAGCAGTTCTTC. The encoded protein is CASSFWASPGINEQFF.

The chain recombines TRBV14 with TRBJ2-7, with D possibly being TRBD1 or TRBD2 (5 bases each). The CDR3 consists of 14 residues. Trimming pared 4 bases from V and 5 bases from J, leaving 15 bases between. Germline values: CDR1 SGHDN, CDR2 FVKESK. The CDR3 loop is CASSRLRGRDEQYF. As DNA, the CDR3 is TGTGCCAGCAGCCGACTAAGGGGTCGGGACGAGCAGTACTTC.

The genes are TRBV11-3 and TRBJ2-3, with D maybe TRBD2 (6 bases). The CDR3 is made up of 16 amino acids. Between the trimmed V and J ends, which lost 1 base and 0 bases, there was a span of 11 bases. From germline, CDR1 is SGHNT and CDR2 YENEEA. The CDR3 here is CASSLGSSGSTDTQYF. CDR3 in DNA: TGTGCCAGCAGCTTAGGTTCCAGCGGGAGCACAGATACGCAGTATTTT.

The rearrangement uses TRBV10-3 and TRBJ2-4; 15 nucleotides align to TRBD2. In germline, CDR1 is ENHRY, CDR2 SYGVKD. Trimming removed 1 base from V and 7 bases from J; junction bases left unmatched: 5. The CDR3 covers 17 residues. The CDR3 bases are TGTGCCATCAGTGAGTTGCATGGGACTAGCGGGAGGAACATTCAGTACTTC. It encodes CAISELHGTSGRNIQYF.

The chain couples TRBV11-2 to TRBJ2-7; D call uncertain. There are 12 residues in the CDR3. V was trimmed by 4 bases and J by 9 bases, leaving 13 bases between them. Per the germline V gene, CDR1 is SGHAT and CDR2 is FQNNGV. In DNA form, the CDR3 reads TGTGCCAGCAGCTCGAGCCCTCTAGGGCAGTACTTC. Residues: CASSSSPLGQYF.

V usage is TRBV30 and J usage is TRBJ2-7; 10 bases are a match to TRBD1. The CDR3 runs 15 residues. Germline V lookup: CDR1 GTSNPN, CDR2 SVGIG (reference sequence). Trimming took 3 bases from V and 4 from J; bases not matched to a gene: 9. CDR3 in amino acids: CAWSASDRGRYEQYF. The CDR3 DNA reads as TGTGCCTGGAGCGCATCAGACAGGGGGCGGTACGAGCAGTACTTC.

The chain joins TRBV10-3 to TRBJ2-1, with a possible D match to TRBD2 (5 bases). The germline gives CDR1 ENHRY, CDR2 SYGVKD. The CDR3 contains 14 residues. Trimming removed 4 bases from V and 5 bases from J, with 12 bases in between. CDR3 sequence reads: CAISVRGSNNEQFF. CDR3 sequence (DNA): TGTGCCATCAGTGTGCGCGGGTCGAACAATGAGCAGTTCTTC.

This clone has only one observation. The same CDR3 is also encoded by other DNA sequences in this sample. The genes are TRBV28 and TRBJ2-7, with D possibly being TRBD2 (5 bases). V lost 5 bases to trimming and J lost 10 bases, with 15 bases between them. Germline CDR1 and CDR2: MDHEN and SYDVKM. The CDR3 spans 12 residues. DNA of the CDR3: TGTGCCAGCAGTCTGAGGGCTGGTAGTCAGTACTTC. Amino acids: CASSLRAGSQYF.

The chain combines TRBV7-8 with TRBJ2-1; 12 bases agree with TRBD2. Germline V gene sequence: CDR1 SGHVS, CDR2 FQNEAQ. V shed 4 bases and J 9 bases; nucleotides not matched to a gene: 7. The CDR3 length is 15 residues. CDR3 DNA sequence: TGTGCCAGCAGCTCATCTAGCGGGAGGGCCATTGAGCAGTTCTTC. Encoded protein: CASSSSSGRAIEQFF.

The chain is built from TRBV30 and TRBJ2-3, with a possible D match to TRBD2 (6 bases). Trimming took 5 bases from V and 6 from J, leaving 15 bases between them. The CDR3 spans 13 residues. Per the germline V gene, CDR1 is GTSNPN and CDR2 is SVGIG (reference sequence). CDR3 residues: CAWGGSGYDTQYF. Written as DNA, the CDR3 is TGTGCCTGGGGGGGGTCGGGATACGATACGCAGTATTTT.

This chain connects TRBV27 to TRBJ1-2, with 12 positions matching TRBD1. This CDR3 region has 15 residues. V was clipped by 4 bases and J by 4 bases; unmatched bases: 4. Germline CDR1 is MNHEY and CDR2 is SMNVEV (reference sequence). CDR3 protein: CASSSGTGGIYGYTF. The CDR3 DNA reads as TGTGCCAGCAGTTCCGGGACAGGGGGCATCTATGGCTACACCTTC.

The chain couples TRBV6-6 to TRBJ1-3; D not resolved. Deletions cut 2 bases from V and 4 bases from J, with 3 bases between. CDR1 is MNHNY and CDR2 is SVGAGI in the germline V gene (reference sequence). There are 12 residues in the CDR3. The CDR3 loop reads CASSYAGNTIYF. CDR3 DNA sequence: TGTGCCAGCAGTTACGCGGGAAACACCATATATTTT.

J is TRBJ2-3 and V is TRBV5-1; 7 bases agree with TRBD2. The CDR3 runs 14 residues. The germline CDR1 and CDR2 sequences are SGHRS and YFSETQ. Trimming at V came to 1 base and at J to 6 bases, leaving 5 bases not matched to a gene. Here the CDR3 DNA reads TGCGCCAGCAGCTTGACTGATAGCGGGGATACGCAGTATTTT. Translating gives CASSLTDSGDTQYF.

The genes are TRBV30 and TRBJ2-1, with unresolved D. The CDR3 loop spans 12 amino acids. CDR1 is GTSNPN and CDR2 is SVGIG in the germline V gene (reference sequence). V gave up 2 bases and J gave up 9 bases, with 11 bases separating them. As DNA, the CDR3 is TGTGCCTGGAGTCTCCTAAATACTGAGCAGTTCTTC. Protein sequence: CAWSLLNTEQFF.

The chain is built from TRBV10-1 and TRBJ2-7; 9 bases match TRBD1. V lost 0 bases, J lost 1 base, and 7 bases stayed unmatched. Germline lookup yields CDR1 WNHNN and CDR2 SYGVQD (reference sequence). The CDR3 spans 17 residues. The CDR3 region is CASSESGAGTGSYEQYF. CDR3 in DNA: TGCGCCAGCAGTGAGTCGGGGGCAGGGACAGGGTCCTACGAGCAGTACTTC.